This is a list of T cell receptor beta chains from one sample in a study of blood T cell repertoires in COVID-19. Method: immunoSEQ multiplex PCR; TCRdb's copy keeps in-frame clones and lacks some. Counted here are approximately 220,000 clones, about 85% occurring once; the ten biggest clones make up 18%. Input material: PBMCs or T cells enriched from blood (not recorded which). The receptor source for this set is a man aged 35 to 55 who had recovered from COVID-19. Both conserved end residues are part of each CDR3. The D gene is left open where the match is weak. Size is omitted from some rows. Given values are once, few, many or a class for expanded clones.

-,TRBJ1-5,TRBV19,-,15,TGTGCCAGTAGTATGCAAGCGCAGATCAATCAGCCCCAGCATTTT,CASSMQAQINQPQHF
-,TRBJ1-1,TRBV11-2,-,13,TGTGCCAGCAGCCAGACAGGGAACACTGAAGCTTTCTTT,CASSQTGNTEAFF
TRBD1,TRBJ2-1,TRBV13,-,15,TGTGCCAGCAGCCCCGGACAGGGGAACGTTAATGAGCAGTTCTTC,CASSPGQGNVNEQFF
-,TRBJ1-1,TRBV5-1,-,12,TGCGCCAGCAGCGCTCCGGGAACTGAAGCTTTCTTT,CASSAPGTEAFF
TRBD1,TRBJ1-1,TRBV6-1,-,16,TGTGCCAGCAGTGAAATGGAAGGGACAGGAGATACTGAAGCTTTCTTT,CASSEMEGTGDTEAFF
TRBD2,TRBJ2-7,TRBV12-3/TRBV12-4,-,13,TGTGCCAGCAGTTTATCTAGCGGAGGGGAGCAGTACTTC,CASSLSSGGEQYF
-,TRBJ2-2,TRBV5-1,-,14,TGCGCCAGCAGCTTTGGAGGGTACACCGGGGAGCTGTTTTTT,CASSFGGYTGELFF
TRBD2,TRBJ2-2,TRBV19,-,13,TGTGCCAGTCCTAGCGGGGGGACCGGGGAGCTGTTTTTT,CASPSGGTGELFF
TRBD1,TRBJ2-7,TRBV7-9,few,14,TGTGCCAGCAGCTCCGGACAGGGGGCCTACGAGCAGTACTTC,CASSSGQGAYEQYF
TRBD2,TRBJ2-7,TRBV28,-,15,TGTGCCAGCAGTTTAGCGGGGGGCGGCTCCTACGAGCAGTACTTC,CASSLAGGGSYEQYF
TRBD2,TRBJ2-7,TRBV7-9,-,15,TGTGCCAGCAGCTCCAAGCGGGGCGGGAGGTACGAGCAGTACTTC,CASSSKRGGRYEQYF
-,TRBJ1-5,TRBV4-2,-,12,TGTGCCAGCAGCCAAGACGGGCAGCCCCAGCATTTT,CASSQDGQPQHF
TRBD1,TRBJ2-5,TRBV24-1,-,16,TGTGCCACCAGTGTAGGGACAGGGTACGATCTTGAGACCCAGTACTTC,CATSVGTGYDLETQYF
-,TRBJ1-3,TRBV4-2,-,17,TGTGCCAGCAGCCAAGATTCCGGGTGGAGCTCTGGAAACACCATATATTTT,CASSQDSGWSSGNTIYF
-,TRBJ2-7,TRBV11-2,-,15,TGTGCCAGCAGCTTAGAGCCAGGGCAGCCCTACGAGCAGTACTTC,CASSLEPGQPYEQYF
-,TRBJ1-5,TRBV2,-,15,TGTGCCAGCACCACAGTCCCCGAAGCCAATCAGCCCCAGCATTTT,CASTTVPEANQPQHF
TRBD1,TRBJ1-1,TRBV29-1,-,13,TGCAGCGTAGGACAGGCCCAGAACACTGAAGCTTTCTTT,CSVGQAQNTEAFF
-,TRBJ2-7,TRBV7-6,-,15,TGTGCCAGCAGCTTAGAACTAGCCTGGACCTACGAGCAGTACTTC,CASSLELAWTYEQYF
-,TRBJ1-3,TRBV20-1,-,11,TGCAGTGCTAGAGGTAGAAACACCATATATTTT,CSARGRNTIYF
TRBD1,TRBJ2-7,TRBV7-2,-,13,TGTGCCAGCAGCGAATACAGGGGCTACGAGCAGTACTTC,CASSEYRGYEQYF
TRBD1,TRBJ1-2,TRBV29-1,-,14,TGCAGAGCTGAAACAGGGGTAGGAGAATATGGCTACACCTTC,CRAETGVGEYGYTF
-,TRBJ2-1,TRBV18,-,14,TGTGCCAGCTCACCAACTTTCGGGGGTTTGGAGCAGTTCTTC,CASSPTFGGLEQFF
-,TRBJ2-1,TRBV7-3,-,17,TGTGCCAGCAGCCCCCGGGTGCGGCCCCGCTCCTACAATGAGCAGTTCTTC,CASSPRVRPRSYNEQFF
TRBD1,TRBJ2-5,TRBV18,-,15,TGTGCCAGCTCACCCACGGGACAGGGGGCGGAGACCCAGTACTTC,CASSPTGQGAETQYF
TRBD2,TRBJ2-1,TRBV5-1,few,13,TGCGCCAGCAGCTTGAGGACTAGGAATGAGCAGTTCTTC,CASSLRTRNEQFF
TRBD2,TRBJ2-3,TRBV27,-,17,TGTGCCAGCACTCACCTCGGGGGGGGCGTGGGAACAGATACGCAGTATTTT,CASTHLGGGVGTDTQYF
-,TRBJ2-7,TRBV11-2,-,12,TGTGCCAGCAGCTTCAGGGTCTACGAGCAGTACTTC,CASSFRVYEQYF
TRBD1,TRBJ1-3,TRBV6-5,-,16,TGTGCCAGCAGTTACCGCAGGGGGCTGACTGGAAACACCATATATTTT,CASSYRRGLTGNTIYF
TRBD2,TRBJ2-7,TRBV6-1,-,14,TGTGCCAGCAGTGAACTAGCGGGAGTTTACGAGCAGTACTTC,CASSELAGVYEQYF
TRBD2,TRBJ2-3,TRBV27,-,17,TGTGCCAGCAGTTTCGGGCTAGCGGGAGCACTCACAGATACGCAGTATTTT,CASSFGLAGALTDTQYF
-,TRBJ1-6,TRBV7-2,-,15,TGTGCCAGCAGCTCCAGGGGAGCCTATAATTCACCCCTCCACTTT,CASSSRGAYNSPLHF